This TCR beta chain was identified during a study of radiotherapy plus CTLA-4 blockade in lung cancer. Only in-frame clones appear in the TCRdb table, and some are missing; sequencing was by immunoSEQ multiplex PCR. The sample shows tens of thousands of clones, roughly 80% of them seen only once. This clone was picked up one time. Germline V gene lookup returns CDR1 SQVTM and CDR2 ANQGSEA. The CDR3 spans 14 residues. Between the trimmed V and J ends, which lost 2 bases and 4 bases, there was a span of 12 bases. The chain joins TRBV29-1 to TRBJ2-1; D is undetermined. Sequences were derived from peripheral blood, sampled from a patient treated with radiotherapy plus ipilimumab. The receptor comes from a human donor with non-small cell lung cancer who had a complete response to radiotherapy plus ipilimumab. The CDR3 sequence is CSVELGDTYNEQFF. The CDR3 DNA sequence: TGCAGCGTTGAATTAGGAGACACTTACAATGAGCAGTTCTTC.